The 29 T cell receptor beta chains given below trace back to one sample, sequenced in a study of blood T cell repertoires in COVID-19. Sequencing used immunoSEQ multiplex PCR; TCRdb keeps in-frame clones, though not all of them. The sample includes 130,000 to 150,000 clones, 80% seen only once; the top ten take over 10%. Sequenced input: peripheral blood. These receptors were obtained from a man in his fifties or sixties with active or convalescent COVID-19.

J is TRBJ2-7 and V is TRBV7-2; a possible D gene is TRBD2 (5 bases). From germline, CDR1 is SGHTA and CDR2 FQGNSA. V was pared by 3 bases and J by 5 bases, with 14 bases between. This CDR3 has 14 residues. The CDR3 is CASSLATGRDEQYF. The DNA of the CDR3 is TGTGCCAGCAGCTTGGCGACGGGGAGAGACGAGCAGTACTTC.

The chain joins TRBV6-5 to TRBJ2-1, with 7 nucleotides matching TRBD2. The CDR3 contains 15 residues. Germline V gives CDR1 MNHEY, CDR2 SVGAGI. V trimming: 2 bases; J trimming: 2 bases; junction bases outside the gene matches: 3. The CDR3 nucleotides read TGTGCCAGCAGTTACGATGGGGGGGCCTACAATGAGCAGTTCTTC. Encoded protein: CASSYDGGAYNEQFF.

The chain is built from TRBV3-1 (or the pseudogene TRBV3-2) and TRBJ1-2; 9 bases are a match to TRBD1. Germline V gives CDR1 LGHDT, CDR2 YNNKEL (reference sequence). CDR3 length: 15 amino acids. Trimming took 1 base from V and 7 from J; bases not matched to a gene: 7. CDR3 bases: TGTGCCAGCAGCCAAGCCGGGACAGGGTTTAGTGGCTACACCTTC. It codes for CASSQAGTGFSGYTF.

This clone showed up many times. The V call is TRBV2, the J call TRBJ1-2, with TRBD1 identical over 7 bases. This CDR3 has 13 residues. Germline lookup yields CDR1 SNHLY and CDR2 FYNNEI. V dropped 9 bases and J dropped 2; count of bases not matched to a gene: 6. The CDR3 here is CASRTGLNYGYTF. DNA for the CDR3: TGTGCCAGTAGGACAGGTCTCAACTATGGCTACACCTTC.

V gene TRBV6-1 combines with J gene TRBJ1-5, with 7 bases identical to TRBD1. The germline V gene encodes CDR1 MNHNS and CDR2 SASEGT. The V segment lost 4 bases and the J segment 2 bases; nucleotides outside the gene matches: 11. This CDR3 has 17 residues. The CDR3 spells CASSGRGGAVGNQPQHF. Written as DNA, the CDR3 is TGTGCCAGCAGTGGGAGAGGGGGCGCGGTCGGCAATCAGCCCCAGCATTTT.

J is TRBJ2-3 and V is TRBV7-9; 10 bases agree with TRBD2. V was clipped by 5 bases and J by 8 bases; unmatched bases: 7. The CDR3 has 14 residues. The germline gives CDR1 SEHNR, CDR2 FQNEAQ (reference sequence). DNA for the CDR3: TGTGCCAGCAGCCCTAGCGGGAGTCGCGGTACGCAGTATTTT. Encoded protein: CASSPSGSRGTQYF.

The genes are TRBV4-3 and TRBJ2-7; possibly TRBD1 for D (7 bases). Germline loops: CDR1 LGHNA, CDR2 YSLEER. The CDR3 has 17 amino acids. Trimming shortened V by 3 bases and J by 5 bases, and 23 bases separated the two germline ends. CDR3 loop: CASSQTLAGGTRNEQYF. The CDR3 DNA reads TGCGCCAGCAGCCAGACCCTCGCAGGGGGGACGAGGAACGAGCAGTACTTC.

This chain joins TRBV28 and TRBJ2-2, with a weak D call TRBD2 (6 bases). CDR1 is MDHEN and CDR2 is SYDVKM in the germline V gene. CDR3 length: 15 residues. The V end was cut by 8 bases, the J end by 4 bases, with 17 bases between. The CDR3 bases are TGTGCCAGCCTTTTAGGCGGGGTCGGCACCGGGGAGCTGTTTTTT. It yields the protein CASLLGGVGTGELFF.

V is TRBV9 and J is TRBJ1-2; D perhaps matches TRBD1 (5 bases). The germline gives CDR1 SGDLS, CDR2 YYNGEE. The V and J ends lost 4 bases and 3 bases respectively, with 16 bases between them. The CDR3 extends over 15 amino acids. The CDR3 DNA sequence: TGTGCCAGCAGCCCTCTCACGGGGGGTGACTATGGCTACACCTTC. It is translated as CASSPLTGGDYGYTF.

The chain is built from TRBV6-2 or TRBV6-3 and TRBJ2-1, with 9 nucleotides matching TRBD2. This CDR3 contains 16 residues. The ends lost 6 bases at V and 3 bases at J; junction bases unmatched: 9. In germline, CDR1 is MNHEY, CDR2 SVGEGT. The CDR3 spells CASRPSGTPGYNEQFF. The CDR3 nucleotides are TGTGCCAGCAGACCTAGCGGGACGCCGGGCTACAATGAGCAGTTCTTC.

The chain recombines TRBV5-1 with TRBJ2-3, with D possibly matching TRBD1 (7 bases). CDR3 length: 16 residues. With 2 bases removed from V and 1 base from J, the gap between germline ends came to 14 bases. The germline V gene has CDR1 SGHRS and CDR2 YFSETQ. The CDR3 reads CASSFGGGTGTDTQYF. CDR3 bases: TGCGCCAGCAGCTTCGGAGGGGGGACAGGCACAGATACGCAGTATTTT. The full variable domain, in which reference TRBV5-1 and TRBJ2-3 provide the parts outside the CDR3, is KAGVTQTPRYLIKTRGQQVTLSCSPISGHRSVSWYQQTPGQGLQFLFEYFSETQRNKGNFPGRFSGRQFSNSRSEMNVSTLELGDSALYLCASSFGGGTGTDTQYFGPGTRLTVL.

The chain links TRBV27 to TRBJ1-2, with 9 bases lining up with TRBD1. Germline CDR1 MNHEY, CDR2 SMNVEV (reference sequence). The CDR3 loop spans 18 amino acids. J gave up 3 bases and V 2 bases, and 13 bases lay outside the gene matches. The CDR3, as DNA: TGTGCCAGCAGTTTAAACGTGGGACAGGGCTGGTCCTACTATGGCTACACCTTC. This sequence encodes CASSLNVGQGWSYYGYTF.

The chain uses TRBV6-5 and TRBJ1-6; TRBD1 might be the D (6 bases). The CDR3 runs to 14 residues. V lost 10 bases and J lost 5, with 15 bases in between. Per germline, CDR1 MNHEY and CDR2 SVGAGI. The CDR3, as DNA: TGTGCCACGCGGGCACAGGGAAATAATTCACCCCTCCACTTT. Its protein product is CATRAQGNNSPLHF.

A single count supports this clone. This chain connects TRBV5-4 to TRBJ1-1; the D is unclear. In germline, CDR1 is SGHNT, CDR2 YYREEE (reference sequence). V was clipped by 5 bases and J by 0 bases, with 5 bases between them. CDR3 length: 12 amino acids. This CDR3 reads CASRSLNTEAFF. The CDR3 DNA reads as TGTGCCAGCAGGTCTCTGAACACTGAAGCTTTCTTT.

This clone was observed a few times. The V call is TRBV12-3 or TRBV12-4, the J call TRBJ2-5; D is ambiguous. Trimming took off 1 base at V and 1 base at J, with 4 bases between the two ends. The length of the CDR3 is 13 residues. The CDR3 DNA reads TGTGCCAGCAGTTTAGGACTCCAAGAGACCCAGTACTTC. Protein sequence: CASSLGLQETQYF.

The chain joins TRBV9 to TRBJ2-3, with 7 bases aligning to TRBD2. Trimming removed 5 bases from V and 0 bases from J; junction bases left unmatched: 3. The CDR3 has 14 amino acids. Germline CDR1 and CDR2: SGDLS and YYNGEE. Here the CDR3 DNA reads TGTGCCAGCAGGGGAGGGGAAAGCACAGATACGCAGTATTTT. Translating it yields CASRGGESTDTQYF.

V is TRBV15 and J is TRBJ2-7, with 9 bases aligning to TRBD1. The germline CDR1 and CDR2 sequences are LNHNV and YYDKDF (reference sequence). There are 16 residues in the CDR3. V was pared by 0 bases and J by 1 base, with 4 bases of the junction left unmatched. CDR3 sequence: CATSRDVGQGSYEQYF. Written as DNA, the CDR3 is TGTGCCACCAGCAGAGATGTAGGACAGGGGTCCTACGAGCAGTACTTC. The entire variable domain, with the rest obtained from reference TRBV15 and TRBJ2-7, is as follows: DAMVIQNPRYQVTQFGKPVTLSCSQTLNHNVMYWYQQKSSQAPKLLFHYYDKDFNNEADTPDNFQSRRPNTSFCFLDIRSPGLGDTAMYLCATSRDVGQGSYEQYFGPGTRLTVT.

The V call is TRBV7-2, the J call TRBJ2-1, with a tentative D call TRBD2 (6 bases). The CDR3 is 14 residues long. V was trimmed by 6 bases and J by 8 bases, leaving 17 bases between them. The germline CDR1 and CDR2 sequences are SGHTA and FQGNSA. CDR3 in amino acids: CASRLSQLAHEQFF. The CDR3 nucleotides are TGTGCCAGCAGGCTCTCTCAACTAGCCCATGAGCAGTTCTTC.

The chain uses TRBV11-3 and TRBJ2-3; tentatively, D is TRBD2 (6 bases). The CDR3 runs to 14 residues. Germline CDR1 and CDR2: SGHNT and YENEEA. The V end was cut by 5 bases, the J end by 2 bases, with 11 bases between. CDR3 region: CASSARDSTDTQYF. CDR3 sequence (DNA): TGTGCCAGCAGCGCCCGGGACTCCACAGATACGCAGTATTTT.

This chain connects TRBV28 to TRBJ2-7; 7 bases match TRBD1. The length of the CDR3 is 15 residues. Germline V gene sequence: CDR1 MDHEN, CDR2 SYDVKM. Germline trimming cut 5 bases from V and 1 base from J; bases unmatched to any gene: 8. CDR3: CASSDRDSPSYEQYF. CDR3 in DNA: TGTGCCAGCAGTGACCGGGACAGTCCTTCCTACGAGCAGTACTTC. Full variable domain (remainder filled in from reference TRBV28 and TRBJ2-7): DVKVTQSSRYLVKRTGEKVFLECVQDMDHENMFWYRQDPGLGLRLIYFSYDVKMKEKGDIPEGYSVSREKKERFSLILESASTNQTSMYLCASSDRDSPSYEQYFGPGTRLTVT.

This sequence joins TRBV29-1 and TRBJ2-2, with 10 bases lining up with TRBD1. Trimming cost V 7 bases and J 6 bases; bases outside gene matches: 8. In germline, CDR1 is SQVTM, CDR2 ANQGSEA. This CDR3 is built from 14 residues. The CDR3 sequence: CSAPRGTGAGELFF. For the CDR3, the DNA is TGCAGCGCACCCCGCGGGACAGGGGCCGGGGAGCTGTTTTTT.

The J gene is TRBJ1-1, the V gene TRBV11-2, with D hard to call. CDR3 length: 13 amino acids. V was shortened by 2 bases and J by 5 bases, with 9 bases between the two germline ends. Germline V gene lookup returns CDR1 SGHAT and CDR2 FQNNGV. The CDR3 here is CASSLSRNTEAFF. The CDR3 region has the DNA TGTGCCAGCAGCTTAAGCCGTAATACTGAAGCTTTCTTT.

This clone showed up just a few times. The genes are TRBV19 and TRBJ2-2; D is perhaps TRBD2 (6 bases). This CDR3 has 14 amino acids. V lost 6 bases, J lost 3 bases, and 11 bases lay in between. Germline values: CDR1 LNHDA, CDR2 SQIVND (reference sequence). CDR3 region: CASREGQYTGELFF. CDR3 DNA sequence: TGTGCCAGTAGGGAGGGTCAGTACACCGGGGAGCTGTTTTTT.

The chain employs TRBV12-5 and TRBJ2-1, with 11 bases aligning to TRBD2. Germline-derived CDR1 and CDR2 are LGHNT and FRNRAP. V dropped 3 bases and J dropped 0; count of bases not matched to a gene: 13. This CDR3 spans 20 amino acids. CDR3 residues: CASGLVLAGGGGTSYNEQFF. CDR3 DNA: TGTGCTAGTGGTTTAGTTCTAGCGGGAGGAGGGGGGACCTCCTACAATGAGCAGTTCTTC. Full variable domain (outside the CDR3, taken from reference TRBV12-5 and TRBJ2-1): DARVTQTPRHKVTEMGQEVTMRCQPILGHNTVFWYRQTMMQGLELLAYFRNRAPLDDSGMPKDRFSAEMPDATLATLKIQPSEPRDSAVYFCASGLVLAGGGGTSYNEQFFGPGTRLTVL.

J is TRBJ1-3 and V is TRBV28, with 7 positions matching TRBD1. Per germline, CDR1 MDHEN and CDR2 SYDVKM. The CDR3 consists of 16 residues. Trimming removed 5 bases from V and 0 bases from J; junction bases left unmatched: 7. CDR3 in amino acids: CASSPPGQLSGNTIYF. As DNA, the CDR3 is TGTGCCAGCAGTCCGCCGGGACAGCTCTCTGGAAACACCATATATTTT.

This clone was counted a few times. The V call is TRBV7-2, the J call TRBJ1-4; tentatively, D is TRBD1 (5 bases). The V end lost 1 base, the J end lost 0 bases, and 6 bases lay between the germline ends. The germline V gene has CDR1 SGHTA and CDR2 FQGNSA. The CDR3 contains 15 residues. The CDR3 sequence: CASSLGQTTNEKLFF. Written as DNA, the CDR3 is TGTGCCAGCAGCTTAGGACAGACAACTAATGAAAAACTGTTTTTT.

The CDR3 sequence is CASSWGTVGEQYF. The CDR3 bases are TGTGCCAGCAGCTGGGGGACAGTGGGCGAGCAGTACTTC. The chain combines TRBV5-6 with TRBJ2-7, with 7 bases fitting TRBD1. Trimming took 3 bases from V and 6 from J; bases not matched to a gene: 6. Germline V gives CDR1 SGHDT, CDR2 YYEEEE. The length of the CDR3 is 13 residues. The full variable domain, completed using reference TRBV5-6 and TRBJ2-7, is DAGVTQSPTHLIKTRGQQVTLRCSPKSGHDTVSWYQQALGQGPQFIFQYYEEEERQRGNFPDRFSGHQFPNYSSELNVNALLLGDSALYLCASSWGTVGEQYFGPGTRLTVT.

The J gene is TRBJ1-2, the V gene TRBV7-9; no definite D call. The V gene's germline CDR1 is SEHNR and CDR2 FQNEAQ (reference sequence). CDR3 length: 14 amino acids. Trimming shortened V by 5 bases and J by 0 bases, and 10 bases separated the two germline ends. The CDR3 reads CASSHPVSNYGYTF. CDR3 DNA: TGTGCCAGCAGCCACCCGGTCTCTAACTATGGCTACACCTTC.

The rearrangement uses TRBV9 and TRBJ2-1; 9 nucleotides agree with TRBD2. CDR3 length equals 14 residues. V lost 0 bases to trimming and J lost 7 bases; unmatched junction nucleotides: 2. Germline CDR1 is SGDLS and CDR2 is YYNGEE. CDR3 nucleotides: TGTGCCAGCAGCGTAGGAAGCGGGAGGAATGAGCAGTTCTTC. Encoded protein: CASSVGSGRNEQFF.